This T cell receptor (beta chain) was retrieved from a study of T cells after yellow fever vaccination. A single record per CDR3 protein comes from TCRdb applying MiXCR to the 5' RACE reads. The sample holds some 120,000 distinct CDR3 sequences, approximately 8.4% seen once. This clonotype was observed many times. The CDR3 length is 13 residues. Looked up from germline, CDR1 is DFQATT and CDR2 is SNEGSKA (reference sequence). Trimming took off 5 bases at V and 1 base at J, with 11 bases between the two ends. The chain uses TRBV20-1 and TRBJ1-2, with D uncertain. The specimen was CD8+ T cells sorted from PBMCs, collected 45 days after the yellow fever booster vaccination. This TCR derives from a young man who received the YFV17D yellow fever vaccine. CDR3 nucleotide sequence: TGCAGTGCTCAGACAAAGCTTAACTATGGCTACACCTTC. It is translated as CSAQTKLNYGYTF.